This T cell receptor (beta chain) was sequenced in a study of blood T cell repertoires in COVID-19. Germline V gene sequence: CDR1 WSHSY, CDR2 SAAADI. V was pared by 10 bases and J by 2 bases, with 10 bases of the junction left unmatched. The CDR3 length is 16 residues. Study members were between about 18 and 100 years old and lived in 20 to 30 US regions. Participants had their cohort set by participant-reported clinical history. Per the authors' pipeline: Researchers report that nucleated cell counts were estimated from reference gene primer amplification. Here immunoSEQ multiplex PCR was the method, and the copy in TCRdb shows in-frame clones only, minus some. V and J calls plus clone size are reproduced from that table; the DNA served to infer D and trimming. The repertoire includes about 150,000 clones, 84% of them detected once, and about 7.3% sits in the top ten.

Sequencing was performed on PBMCs or T cells enriched from blood (not recorded which). The chain recombines TRBV10-2 with TRBJ2-1; 11 nucleotides agree with TRBD2. The TCR originated in a man aged 45 to 65 who had recovered from COVID-19. The CDR3 is CATSVAGGPPYNEQFF. The CDR3 DNA reads TGCGCCACCTCGGTAGCGGGGGGGCCCCCCTACAATGAGCAGTTCTTC.